By share, the clone carrying this TCR beta chain ranks as medium-sized. Its target is not known. The source of the sample is a study of a mutant IDH1 vaccine in newly diagnosed glioma. The method was immunoSEQ multiplex PCR; TCRdb's version includes in-frame clones alone and lacks a portion of them. The data show around 54,000 clones, with roughly nine tenths seen just once and more than 1.5% held by the top ten. Time point here: week 35, safety follow-up. Vaccine doses each comprised 300 ug of mutant IDH1 20-mer peptide, with topical imiquimod. The donors had new WHO grade 3 or 4 astrocytomas; these were IDH1-mutant and ATRX-lost. The germline V gene has CDR1 MNHEY and CDR2 SMNVEV (reference sequence). J gave up 4 bases and V 6 bases, and 5 bases lay outside the gene matches. This CDR3 has 13 amino acids.

The sequence was obtained from a man aged 35 to 55 with glioma. The starting material was PBMCs, obtained from a glioma patient whose treatment included an IDH1 peptide vaccine. This chain joins TRBV27 and TRBJ1-2; 7 nucleotides line up with TRBD1. CDR3 residues: CASSRGTAYGYTF. For the CDR3, the DNA is TGTGCCAGCAGCCGAGGGACAGCCTATGGCTACACCTTC.